The TCR beta chain described here comes from a study of blood T cell repertoires in COVID-19. Seattle-derived patients entered the study during active infection and were followed longitudinally. CDR1 and CDR2 (germline): ENHRY, SYGVKD. This CDR3 contains 18 residues. Trimming took 0 bases from V and 5 from J, leaving 22 bases between them. The assay was immunoSEQ multiplex PCR, and TCRdb's table has in-frame clones only and misses some. The data hold over 450,000 clones, with about 89% observed a single time. Sequenced input: peripheral blood. The sequence was collected from a woman between 50 and 59 years old with COVID-19, enrolled during active disease. The chain combines TRBV10-3 with TRBJ1-1; D may be TRBD1 (5 bases). The CDR3 nucleotides read TGTGCCATCAGTGAGTCGCTGCAATTCGGCAGGAGGGGTACTGAAGCTTTCTTT. It is translated as CAISESLQFGRRGTEAFF.